Given below is one T cell receptor (beta chain) in context. Its antigen is currently unknown. The CDR3 covers 12 residues. Looked up from germline, CDR1 is SNHLY and CDR2 is FYNNEI. Trimming removed 6 bases from V and 8 bases from J, with 13 bases in between. The data were taken from a study of cytomegalovirus exposure and HLA in healthy donors. Overall study: An earlier analysis identified 100 million to 130 million unique TCR beta sequences in some 180 million T cells. Study-level points and caveats: Diagnosis of cytomegalovirus status made by the classifier reportedly showed high specificity and sensitivity. The study put 150 to 200 TCR beta chains on its list as cytomegalovirus-associated.

Amplification used 60 Vbeta primers and 13 Jbeta primers. The data were produced by immunoSEQ multiplex PCR, yet TCRdb's version contains in-frame clones alone and is incomplete. The repertoire holds more than 150,000 clones, with roughly 80% as singletons. All the people who gave samples were healthy bone marrow donors. Sequencing was carried out using PBMCs. The genes are TRBV2 and TRBJ2-5; D ambiguous. The receptor was derived from a man between 40 and 49 years old in good health and CMV-seronegative. The chain's CDR3 is CASRGRHTTQYF. CDR3 in DNA: TGTGCCAGCAGGGGCAGGCACACCACCCAGTACTTC.